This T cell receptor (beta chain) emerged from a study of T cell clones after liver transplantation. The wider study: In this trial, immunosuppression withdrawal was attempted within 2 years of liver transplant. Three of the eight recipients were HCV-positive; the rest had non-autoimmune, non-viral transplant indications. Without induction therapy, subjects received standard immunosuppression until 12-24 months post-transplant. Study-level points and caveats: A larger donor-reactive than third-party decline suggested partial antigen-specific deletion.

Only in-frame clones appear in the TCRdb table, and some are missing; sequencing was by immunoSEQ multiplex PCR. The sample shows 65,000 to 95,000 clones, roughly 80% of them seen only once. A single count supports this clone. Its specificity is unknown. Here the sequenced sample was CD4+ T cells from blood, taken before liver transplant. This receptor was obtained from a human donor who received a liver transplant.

The CDR3: CASSHLPPNLAVGYTF. As DNA, the CDR3 is TGTGCCAGCAGTCACCTCCCCCCCAATCTGGCAGTTGGCTACACCTTC. This chain uses TRBV21-1 with TRBJ1-2; the table names TRBD1, a call not compared with the DNA. TRBV21-1 has pseudogene status. CDR3 size: 16 residues.